These 10 T cell receptor beta chains share one sample of origin, sequenced in a study of Graves' ophthalmopathy and Graves' hyperthyroidism (dated by TCRdb to 2017 to 2018). Sequencing took place on an Illumina HiSeq 2000. For repertoire sequencing, the TCR beta CDR3 regions were amplified from RNA transcripts. The first round was an RT-PCR using HTBI primers with the Qiagen OneStep RT-PCR kit, and this first round was followed by a second-round multiplex PCR, then size selection and purification. The public sequencing data were trimmed at Q25 with fastp and processed into clonotypes with MiXCR by TCRdb, which kept only in-frame beta chains. Rows merge per CDR3 protein into single entries with the most common DNA and genes. Within this sample are almost 750,000 distinct CDR3 sequences, with roughly 40% of them counted one time only. Clones ranked in the top ten supply approximately 43% of the sample.

The material sequenced was peripheral blood. The receptors stem from an adult man with Graves' ophthalmopathy.

This clonotype has a count of ten or more. The chain links TRBV19 to TRBJ1-5; D is ambiguous. Germline CDR1 LNHDA, CDR2 SQIVND (reference sequence). The V end lost 8 bases, the J end lost 1 base, and 12 bases lay between the germline ends. CDR3 size: 14 residues. In nucleotides, the CDR3 is TGTGCCAGTCTTGGAGACACCAGCAATCAGCCCCAGCATTTT. It is translated as CASLGDTSNQPQHF.

This clonotype was detected ten times or more. The chain links TRBV7-9 to TRBJ2-2; D call uncertain. Trimming shortened V by 3 bases and J by 6 bases, and 8 bases separated the two germline ends. CDR1 and CDR2 (germline): SEHNR, FQNEAQ (reference sequence). The CDR3 has 13 amino acids. This chain's CDR3 is CASSLVGPGELFF. CDR3 sequence (DNA): TGTGCCAGCAGCTTGGTGGGTCCCGGGGAGCTGTTTTTT.

This clonotype was seen only a few times. The V and J genes are TRBV6-5 and TRBJ1-2; 8 positions match TRBD1. The germline V gene has CDR1 MNHEY and CDR2 SVGAGI. CDR3 length: 12 amino acids. V was clipped by 6 bases and J by 6 bases; unmatched bases: 3. CDR3 DNA: TGTGCCAGCAGGATGGACAGGGATGGCTACACCTTC. Its protein product is CASRMDRDGYTF.

This clonotype appeared many times. The chain is built from TRBV7-9 and TRBJ1-2; 7 bases agree with TRBD1. The CDR3 runs 14 residues. J gave up 4 bases and V 1 base, and 3 bases lay outside the gene matches. Looked up from germline, CDR1 is SEHNR and CDR2 is FQNEAQ (reference sequence). The CDR3 DNA is TGTGCCAGCAGCTTAGGGACAGGAGCCTATGGCTACACCTTC. Amino acids: CASSLGTGAYGYTF.

The chain combines TRBV11-1 with TRBJ2-5; TRBD2 agrees at 9 bases. Trimming took 4 bases from V and 5 from J; bases not matched to a gene: 8. The CDR3 is made up of 15 amino acids. CDR1 is SGHAT and CDR2 is FQDESV in the germline V gene (reference sequence). This CDR3 is CASSSGGGAWETQYF. The CDR3 coding sequence is TGTGCCAGCAGCTCAGGCGGGGGGGCGTGGGAGACCCAGTACTTC.

The chain links TRBV6-6 to TRBJ2-5; 10 bases fit TRBD2. The trim removed 2 bases at V and 11 bases at J, leaving 5 bases unmatched. CDR1 is MNHNY, CDR2 SVGAGI, per germline (reference sequence). This CDR3 is built from 13 residues. Written as DNA, the CDR3 is TGTGCCAGCAGTTACCTAGCGGGAGAAAGGCAGTACTTC. It codes for CASSYLAGERQYF.

There are many counts of this clonotype. The chain links TRBV2 to TRBJ2-7; D is possibly TRBD1 (6 bases). The germline V gene has CDR1 SNHLY and CDR2 FYNNEI. This CDR3 comprises 14 residues. V lost 6 bases to trimming and J lost 2 bases, with 14 bases between them. CDR3 in amino acids: CASSEDRTTYEQYF. Here the CDR3 DNA reads TGTGCCAGCAGCGAGGACAGAACCACCTACGAGCAGTACTTC.

The sample holds a few counts of this clonotype. The chain joins TRBV6-5 to TRBJ1-4, with D tentatively TRBD1 (5 bases). The CDR3 has 18 residues. The germline V and J ends were trimmed by 5 bases and 5 bases, with 24 bases remaining between them. Looked up from germline, CDR1 is MNHEY and CDR2 is SVGAGI. The CDR3 nucleotides are TGTGCCAGCAGTGAACCAATGTCCGTTATGGGGGGGAATGAAAAACTGTTTTTT. Translation gives CASSEPMSVMGGNEKLFF.

At least ten counts were recorded for this clonotype. V is TRBV13 and J is TRBJ1-2; D is possibly TRBD1 (6 bases). The V end was cut by 2 bases, the J end by 3 bases, with 13 bases between. CDR1 and CDR2 from the germline V gene are PRHDT and FYEKMQ (reference sequence). The CDR3 loop spans 15 amino acids. The CDR3 nucleotides read TGTGCCAGCAGCTTAAAGCCAGGGGTGGACTATGGCTACACCTTC. This gives the protein CASSLKPGVDYGYTF.

The chain uses TRBV29-1 and TRBJ2-3; D gene ambiguous. CDR1 SQVTM and CDR2 ANQGSEA come from the germline V gene. The V end lost 2 bases, the J end lost 3 bases, and 9 bases lay between the germline ends. This CDR3 has 13 amino acids. Written as DNA, the CDR3 is TGCAGCGTTGAATTTCCGGGTACAGATACGCAGTATTTT. Protein sequence: CSVEFPGTDTQYF.